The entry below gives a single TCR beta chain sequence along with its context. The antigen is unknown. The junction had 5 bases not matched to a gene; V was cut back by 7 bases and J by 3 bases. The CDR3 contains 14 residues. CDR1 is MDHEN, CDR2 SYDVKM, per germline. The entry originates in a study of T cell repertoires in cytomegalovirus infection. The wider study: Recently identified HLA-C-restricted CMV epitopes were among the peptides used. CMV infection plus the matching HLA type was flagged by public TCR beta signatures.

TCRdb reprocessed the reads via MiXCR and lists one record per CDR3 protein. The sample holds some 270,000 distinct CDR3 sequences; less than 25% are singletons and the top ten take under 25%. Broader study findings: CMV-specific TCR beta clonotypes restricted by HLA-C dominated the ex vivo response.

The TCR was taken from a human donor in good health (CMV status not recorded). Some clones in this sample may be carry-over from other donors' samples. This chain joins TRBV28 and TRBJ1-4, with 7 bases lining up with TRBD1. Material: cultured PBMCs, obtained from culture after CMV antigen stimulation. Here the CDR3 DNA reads TGTGCCAGCATCCAACAGGGGCCTAATGAAAAACTGTTTTTT. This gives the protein CASIQQGPNEKLFF.